The 13 T cell receptor beta chains below were found in one sample sequenced in a study of CD8 T cells in Susac syndrome. Reverse transcription used about 0.45 to 1 ug RNA and random hexamers. TCRdb analysed the immunoSEQ multiplex PCR reads with MiXCR anew, one entry per CDR3 protein. Seen here are some 58,000 distinct CDR3 sequences, just under 95% observed once, and the top ten hold around 0.75%. Sequencing was carried out using CD8+ T cells from PBMCs. These receptors originate from a human donor with Susac syndrome.

This chain connects TRBV20-1 to TRBJ2-5, with 10 bases that match TRBD2. CDR3 length equals 16 residues. CDR1 DFQATT and CDR2 SNEGSKA come from the germline V gene (reference sequence). The V and J ends lost 0 bases and 4 bases, in that order; junction bases with no gene match: 8. CDR3 sequence reads: CSARDIQRGGRETQYF. The CDR3 coding sequence is TGCAGTGCTAGAGATATCCAGCGGGGGGGCAGAGAGACCCAGTACTTC.

This chain links TRBV9 with TRBJ2-7; D is possibly TRBD2 (5 bases). The CDR3 loop spans 15 amino acids. Germline lookup yields CDR1 SGDLS and CDR2 YYNGEE. V was pared by 4 bases and J by 2 bases, with 16 bases between. The CDR3 coding sequence is TGTGCCAGCAGCCCCTACGGACTTGGGGCCTACGAGCAGTACTTC. Translation: CASSPYGLGAYEQYF. The complete variable domain, with remaining parts taken from reference TRBV9 and TRBJ2-7, reads DSGVTQTPKHLITATGQRVTLRCSPRSGDLSVYWYQQSLDQGLQFLIQYYNGEERAKGNILERFSAQQFPDLHSELNLSSLELGDSALYFCASSPYGLGAYEQYFGPGTRLTVT.

The CDR3 nucleotides read TGTGCCAGCAGTTACTCGGTCACGAACGATCAGGAGAATCAAGAGACCCAGTACTTC. It translates to CASSYSVTNDQENQETQYF. The chain combines TRBV6-2 or TRBV6-3 with TRBJ2-5; D not resolved. Germline loops: CDR1 MNHEY, CDR2 SVGEGT. The CDR3 is 19 residues long. The V gene lost 0 bases and the J gene lost 2 bases, with 22 bases spanning the gap.

The gene calls are TRBV4-2 and TRBJ1-1; no clear D gene. Germline V gives CDR1 LGHNA, CDR2 YNFKEQ. V gave up 3 bases and J gave up 5 bases, with 4 bases separating them. The CDR3 has 11 amino acids. The CDR3 region has the DNA TGTGCCAGCAGCCACGCGACTGAAGCTTTCTTT. Translated: CASSHATEAFF.

The rearrangement uses TRBV12-3 or TRBV12-4 and TRBJ1-3; D is undetermined. The CDR3 loop spans 12 amino acids. Trimming pared 5 bases from V and 4 bases from J, leaving 6 bases between. The CDR3 DNA is TGTGCCAGCAGTCCTCCGGGAAACACCATATATTTT. Translation: CASSPPGNTIYF.

The chain is built from TRBV15 and TRBJ1-3; D not resolved. V lost 1 base, J lost 10 bases, and 8 bases lay in between. Per germline, CDR1 LNHNV and CDR2 YYDKDF (reference sequence). There are 12 residues in the CDR3. CDR3 sequence (DNA): TGTGCCACCAGCAGAGTTGATGGAACCATATATTTT. Its protein product is CATSRVDGTIYF.

The CDR3 bases are TGTGCCAGCAGCCAGACAGGGCTCGATACGCAGTATTTT. Translating gives CASSQTGLDTQYF. This rearrangement joins TRBV3-1 to TRBJ2-3, with 7 bases aligning to TRBD1. There are 13 residues in the CDR3. CDR1 LGHDT and CDR2 YNNKEL come from the germline V gene (reference sequence). The J segment lost 6 bases and the V segment lost 3 bases, leaving 3 bases of the junction unmatched.

The chain combines TRBV20-1 with TRBJ2-6, with D possibly TRBD1 on 5 matching bases. V was cut by 1 base and J by 3 bases, with 13 bases left in between. The CDR3 contains 16 residues. Germline assignment: CDR1 DFQATT and CDR2 SNEGSKA (reference sequence). CDR3 in DNA: TGCAGTGCTAGAGCGGCCAGGGATCATGGGGCCAACGTCCTGACTTTC. It translates to CSARAARDHGANVLTF.

The chain has TRBV13 and TRBJ1-1, with 7 nucleotides matching TRBD1. Germline-derived CDR1 and CDR2 are PRHDT and FYEKMQ (reference sequence). This CDR3 has 17 residues. Germline trimming cut 0 bases from V and 5 bases from J; bases unmatched to any gene: 12. The CDR3 coding sequence is TGTGCCAGCAGCTTAGGCCGGGGACAGAAAGCGCATACTGAAGCTTTCTTT. It encodes CASSLGRGQKAHTEAFF.

This chain joins TRBV5-4 and TRBJ2-5, with 7 positions matching TRBD1. This CDR3 has 16 residues. CDR1 is SGHNT and CDR2 is YYREEE in the germline V gene (reference sequence). J was trimmed by 2 bases and V by 5 bases; bases with no gene match: 12. Here the CDR3 reads CASSSESGRGQETQYF. CDR3 DNA: TGTGCCAGCAGTTCAGAAAGTGGCAGGGGGCAAGAGACCCAGTACTTC.

The chain uses TRBV6-1 and TRBJ2-1; D is ambiguous. The ends were cut back, 0 bases at V and 8 bases at J, with 17 bases in the middle. Germline CDR1 MNHNS, CDR2 SASEGT. This CDR3 has 16 residues. CDR3: CASSEASGPTGDEQFF. The DNA for the CDR3 is TGTGCCAGCAGTGAAGCCTCAGGACCCACCGGCGATGAGCAGTTCTTC.

V gene TRBV5-6 combines with J gene TRBJ2-7; D perhaps matches TRBD2 (5 bases). This CDR3 has 13 residues. Germline V CDR1 and CDR2: SGHDT, YYEEEE. The V and J ends lost 0 bases and 5 bases respectively, with 9 bases between them. Written as DNA, the CDR3 is TGTGCCAGCAGCTTGGATCGGGGAAACGAGCAGTACTTC. Encoded protein: CASSLDRGNEQYF.

The rearrangement joins TRBV7-6 to TRBJ2-1; 7 bases agree with TRBD2. The CDR3 has 13 amino acids. Trimming removed 6 bases from V and 7 bases from J; junction bases left unmatched: 6. The germline CDR1 and CDR2 sequences are SGHVS and FNYEAQ. CDR3 DNA: TGTGCCAGCAGAGCGGGACCGGGGAATGAGCAGTTCTTC. Protein sequence: CASRAGPGNEQFF.